These T cell receptor beta chains were read from a single sample in a study of blood T cell repertoires in COVID-19. Libraries were prepared by immunoSEQ multiplex PCR; TCRdb keeps only in-frame clonotypes and omits some of them. The sample has 60,000 to 70,000 clones, approximately 90% seen once. Sequencing input: peripheral blood. All receptors derive from a human donor in a cohort sampled during active COVID-19. The CDR3 runs from the conserved cysteine through the conserved F or W. D genes are given only for firm matches. Size values are once, few and many counts, or a class for expanded clones, and some rows have none.

CDR3aa: CASSLEAGVQYF
j_gene: TRBJ2-7
v_gene: TRBV28
abundance: -
d_gene: TRBD2

CDR3aa: CASSYSGLAPGYEQYF
j_gene: TRBJ2-7
v_gene: TRBV6-2/TRBV6-3
abundance: -
d_gene: TRBD2

CDR3aa: CASSLGTSTDTQYF
j_gene: TRBJ2-3
v_gene: TRBV11-3
abundance: -
d_gene: -

CDR3aa: CAWSEKVSSYNSPLHF
j_gene: TRBJ1-6
v_gene: TRBV30
abundance: -
d_gene: -

CDR3aa: CASSWGGTEAFF
j_gene: TRBJ1-1
v_gene: TRBV18
abundance: -
d_gene: -

CDR3aa: CASSQSIITGTGYTF
j_gene: TRBJ1-2
v_gene: TRBV4-1
abundance: -
d_gene: -

CDR3aa: CASSPLMGGRETQYF
j_gene: TRBJ2-5
v_gene: TRBV7-9
abundance: -
d_gene: TRBD2

CDR3aa: CASSPPPGLGTGELFF
j_gene: TRBJ2-2
v_gene: TRBV7-2
abundance: -
d_gene: -

CDR3aa: CASSQVDRGTGDTEAFF
j_gene: TRBJ1-1
v_gene: TRBV14
abundance: -
d_gene: -

CDR3aa: CASSFSGQGASYEQYF
j_gene: TRBJ2-7
v_gene: TRBV7-9
abundance: -
d_gene: TRBD1

CDR3aa: CAISRGGDQETQYF
j_gene: TRBJ2-5
v_gene: TRBV10-3
abundance: once
d_gene: TRBD2

CDR3aa: CASSLTSDPGDEQFF
j_gene: TRBJ2-1
v_gene: TRBV7-3
abundance: -
d_gene: TRBD2

CDR3aa: CASTLGAATDYGYTF
j_gene: TRBJ1-2
v_gene: TRBV5-1
abundance: -
d_gene: -

CDR3aa: CASSSTSDRTDTQYF
j_gene: TRBJ2-3
v_gene: TRBV6-5
abundance: -
d_gene: TRBD2

CDR3aa: CASSQPGQKNTEAFF
j_gene: TRBJ1-1
v_gene: TRBV7-8
abundance: -
d_gene: -

CDR3aa: CASSLQGTTSTEAFF
j_gene: TRBJ1-1
v_gene: TRBV4-3
abundance: -
d_gene: -

CDR3aa: CASSLLPGSNQPQHF
j_gene: TRBJ1-5
v_gene: TRBV5-1
abundance: few
d_gene: -

CDR3aa: CASSSAGGRHNEQFF
j_gene: TRBJ2-1
v_gene: TRBV27
abundance: -
d_gene: TRBD2

CDR3aa: CAIGAGDTDTQYF
j_gene: TRBJ2-3
v_gene: TRBV10-3
abundance: -
d_gene: -

CDR3aa: CASSLATGGTTDTQYF
j_gene: TRBJ2-3
v_gene: TRBV7-9
abundance: once
d_gene: TRBD1

CDR3aa: CASSPGGPRETQYF
j_gene: TRBJ2-5
v_gene: TRBV6-2/TRBV6-3
abundance: -
d_gene: TRBD1

CDR3aa: CASSQDEATGELFF
j_gene: TRBJ2-2
v_gene: TRBV4-3
abundance: -
d_gene: -

CDR3aa: CASSFGTRNTEAFF
j_gene: TRBJ1-1
v_gene: TRBV27
abundance: -
d_gene: -